This TCR beta chain stems from a study of T cell changes during pregnancy in multiple sclerosis. This table comes from immunoSEQ multiplex PCR, and its TCRdb copy is limited to in-frame clones, with some not included. The sample lists roughly 41,000 clones; around nine tenths were seen once. This CDR3 has 18 residues. CDR1 and CDR2 (germline): SGHRS, YFSETQ. Trimming cost V 7 bases and J 1 base; bases outside gene matches: 14. The receptor was derived from a female donor with multiple sclerosis, enrolled in a pregnancy study. The sample here was CD8+ T cells from peripheral blood mononuclear cells, taken in the third trimester of pregnancy. The V call is TRBV5-1, the J call TRBJ2-1; 10 nucleotides align to TRBD2. The CDR3 coding sequence is TGCGCCAGCTCATCTTTAGCGGGGGGTGTGAGGTCCTACAATGAGCAGTTCTTC. Translated, it gives CASSSLAGGVRSYNEQFF.